Listed here are 8 T cell receptor beta chains from one sample, sequenced in a study of cytomegalovirus exposure and HLA in healthy donors (dated by TCRdb to about 2017). To prepare the library, the immunoSEQ multiplex PCR assay was applied. For the multiplex PCR, a mixture combining 60 forward primers for TCR Vbeta segments and 13 reverse primers for TCR Jbeta segments was used. TCRdb holds this immuneACCESS table with in-frame rearrangements only. Some clones are missing; in checked studies, unresolved V genes explain under half, and the rest has no known cause. The sample profile shows over 150,000 clones; about four fifths of them were found once. The top ten clonotypes cover 1% of the sample. The source material was PBMCs. These TCRs come from a woman in her forties or fifties in good health and CMV-seropositive.

The chain joins TRBV11-2 to TRBJ1-4; tentatively, D is TRBD1 (5 bases). The length of the CDR3 is 16 residues. Germline values: CDR1 SGHAT, CDR2 FQNNGV. The V end lost 2 bases, the J end lost 2 bases, and 12 bases lay between the germline ends. CDR3 DNA sequence: TGTGCCAGCAGCTTAAATGCAGGGCCGACTAATGAAAAACTGTTTTTT. Residues: CASSLNAGPTNEKLFF.

The V gene is TRBV2, the J gene TRBJ2-2, with TRBD2 identical over 9 bases. The CDR3 contains 15 residues. Germline CDR1 and CDR2: SNHLY and FYNNEI. Trimming took 4 bases from V and 5 from J; bases not matched to a gene: 5. For the CDR3, the DNA is TGTGCCAGCAGTGTCCAGCGGGGGGTTACCGGGGAGCTGTTTTTT. Translating it yields CASSVQRGVTGELFF. The full variable domain, with the rest looked up from reference TRBV2 and TRBJ2-2, is EPEVTQTPSHQVTQMGQEVILRCVPISNHLYFYWYRQILGQKVEFLVSFYNNEISEKSEIFDDQFSVERPDGSNFTLKIRSTKLEDSAMYFCASSVQRGVTGELFFGEGSRLTVL.

The genes are TRBV6-5 and TRBJ1-1, with a weak D call TRBD1 (5 bases). V shed 0 bases and J shed 0 bases, with 8 bases lying between them. This CDR3 contains 15 residues. CDR1 is MNHEY, CDR2 SVGAGI, per germline. The DNA of the CDR3 is TGTGCCAGCAGTTACTCGGCACAGGTGAACACTGAAGCTTTCTTT. It specifies CASSYSAQVNTEAFF.

The rearrangement joins TRBV7-2 to TRBJ2-2; 7 nucleotides align to TRBD2. The CDR3 is 14 amino acids. Germline CDR1 and CDR2: SGHTA and FQGNSA. The ends lost 5 bases at V and 1 base at J; junction bases unmatched: 1. CDR3 protein: CASSPSGNTGELFF. The CDR3 coding sequence is TGTGCCAGCAGCCCTAGCGGGAACACCGGGGAGCTGTTTTTT.

The genes are TRBV19 and TRBJ2-7; 7 nucleotides align to TRBD1. The CDR3 is 13 residues long. CDR1 and CDR2 (germline): LNHDA, SQIVND (reference sequence). V trimming: 4 bases; J trimming: 6 bases; junction bases outside the gene matches: 6. In nucleotides, the CDR3 is TGTGCCAGTAGTACTTCACAGGGGAGCGAGCAGTACTTC. Its protein product is CASSTSQGSEQYF.

The chain combines TRBV19 with TRBJ1-2; tentative D call: TRBD1 (6 bases). Germline CDR1 and CDR2: LNHDA and SQIVND (reference sequence). The CDR3 totals 12 residues. The V end lost 10 bases, the J end lost 4 bases, and 13 bases lay between the germline ends. The CDR3 region is CATLQGIYGYTF. The CDR3, as DNA: TGTGCCACCCTTCAGGGGATCTATGGCTACACCTTC.

This chain uses TRBV5-6 with TRBJ2-3, with 7 bases identical to TRBD1. Unmatched junction bases numbered 8, after V lost 4 bases and J lost 0 bases. The CDR3 has 16 residues. Germline loops: CDR1 SGHDT, CDR2 YYEEEE. CDR3 in DNA: TGTGCCAGCAGCGCTCTCGGGACAGCCAGCACAGATACGCAGTATTTT. This encodes CASSALGTASTDTQYF.

V and J are TRBV5-1 and TRBJ2-7; 10 bases line up with TRBD1. The CDR3 is 15 amino acids. CDR1 and CDR2 from the germline V gene are SGHRS and YFSETQ. V trimming: 1 base; J trimming: 3 bases; junction bases outside the gene matches: 4. The CDR3 DNA sequence: TGCGCCAGCAGCTTGTACGGGACAGGGGACTACGAGCAGTACTTC. Its protein product is CASSLYGTGDYEQYF.